This TCR beta chain was recovered during a study of blood T cells in healthy people across ages (dated by TCRdb to the mid-2010s). Background on the whole study: In model experiments, roughly one uniquely barcoded TCR beta cDNA molecule per two T cells was captured by template switching. The study measured age-related changes in TCR beta repertoire diversity using deep sequencing normalized with unique cDNA molecular identifiers. The donors were split into four age groups: young (average roughly 15 years), middle-aged (around 37), aged (more than 60) and long-lived (about 74). Donors of different ages were randomly distributed across sequencing lanes to avoid experimental bias. Using the same blood draw, the study looked at two additional independent replicas of 1 million unique cDNA reads for two donors, one aged 18 to 29 and the other aged 80 or older. The study at large found these results: Because profiling used bulk unsorted PBMCs, naive and antigen-experienced compartments could not be compared conclusively. Observed TCR beta diversity correlated strongly with the percentage of naive T cells measured by flow cytometry. Compared with the aged group, the long-lived group had more naive CD4+ T cells, fewer expanded clones and increased TCR diversity, a pattern suggesting age selection. As age increased, observed TCR beta diversity per million T cells dropped in a roughly linear way, and a significant reduction was already evident by age about 40. Total diversity estimates from one million sequenced T cells were considered lower bounds and underestimates. Because donor CMV infection status was unknown, age-related changes in expanded clonotypes were potentially confounded.

In the case of this clonotype: The antigen it binds to is not known. It has no much larger one-base neighbor in the sample; base qualities were not kept.

Preparation of the library involved 5' RACE. TCRdb lists the instrument as Illumina HiSeq 2500. A second PCR of roughly 7 to 11 cycles was performed with a sample-barcoded 5' primer and a J-beta primer mix. Each TCR beta cDNA molecule received a unique molecular identifier from a template-switch 5' adaptor carrying 12 random nucleotides. Each sample yielded at least 2.5 million CDR3-containing paired-end reads. First-strand cDNA was synthesized from all RNA with the Mint cDNA synthesis kit, primed by a TRBC-specific oligonucleotide. After uracil-DNA glycosylase treatment, a first 18-cycle PCR used universal primers M1SS and BC2_uni_R on all cDNA. The original pipeline was this. Normalization of each sample was performed by random selection of 1 million high-quality reads, each carrying a distinct molecular identifier. Reads sharing molecular identifiers were discarded rather than binned into consensus sequences. MiTCR, with a Q25 quality threshold and the strictest error-elimination algorithm, was used for CDR3 identification, clonotype clustering and error correction. A nonparametric unseen species model with Euler transformation was used to estimate lower-bound total TCR beta diversity. TCRdb trimmed public reads at Q25 via fastp, called clones via MiXCR and kept in-frame beta chains. For every CDR3 protein sequence, its rows merge into one entry that carries the most common genes and DNA. It is TCRdb's table, rather than the study itself, that gives the V and J calls and clone size. The sample has some 900,000 distinct CDR3 sequences on record, roughly 52% of them singletons. Roughly an eighth of the sample belongs to the ten largest clones.

Including the terminal cysteine and phenylalanine, the CDR3 comprises 15 residues. The CDR3 DNA has 45 bases and is translated from base 1. As encoded in the germline V gene (reference sequence), CDR1 is MNHEY while CDR2 is SMNVEV. Germline trimming: 7 bases from V, 4 bases from J; junction bases outside gene matches: 8. The 35 to 40 donors, aged roughly 6 to 95 years, were systemically healthy Caucasian individuals from Russia. Around 10 milliliters of peripheral blood were collected from each donor into EDTA-treated Vacutainer tubes. Ficoll-Paque density-gradient centrifugation was used to isolate PBMCs, with at least 7 million obtained per sample. Trizol reagent was used to extract total RNA from the PBMCs, yielding at least 6 micrograms per sample. Naive CD45RAhigh/CD27high T cell percentages were measured by flow cytometry on a PBMC aliquot from every donor.

Recombination linked TRBV27 to TRBJ2-1; TRBD2 aligns with 9 central bases. This TCR derives from a man aged 25-40 years in good health. Material for sequencing was blood. The CDR3 protein is CASISGSSLYNEQFF. In nucleotide form, the sequence is TGTGCCAGCATTAGCGGGAGCTCTCTATACAATGAGCAGTTCTTC.